This TCR beta chain was captured in a study of T cell repertoires in cytomegalovirus infection. Whole-study context: Shared public TCR beta signatures pointed to both CMV infection and a matching HLA type.

The junction had 2 bases not matched to a gene; V was cut back by 3 bases and J by 10 bases. Germline CDR1 reads MDHEN; CDR2 reads SYDVKM. The CDR3 length is 13 residues. Study-level findings and limits: Summed frequency of public TCR beta families distinguished CMV carriers with the relevant HLA. HLA-C-restricted CMV clonotypes gave the most frequent clonotype in two of eight donors.

Only a few counts were recorded for this clonotype. Its antigen remains unknown. Via MiXCR, TCRdb re-called the reads, giving one row per CDR3 protein. This sample yields more than 200,000 distinct CDR3 sequences, of which over 8% are seen a single time; around 16% belongs to the top ten. Sequencing was performed on PBMCs. The chain joins TRBV28 to TRBJ1-6; 8 bases fit TRBD1. The source of this sequence is a human donor in good health (CMV status not recorded). Some clones in this sample may be carry-over from other donors' samples. Here the CDR3 reads CASSLTGVSPLHF. CDR3 nucleotide sequence: TGTGCCAGCAGTTTGACAGGGGTATCACCCCTCCACTTT.